The 27 T cell receptor beta chains given below trace back to one sample, sequenced in a study of healthy donors' naive CD4 and CD8 T cells (dated by TCRdb to about 2015). Sequencing used a 454 GS FLX Titanium. TCR libraries were built from around 450 ng of total RNA with a previously published linear amplification protocol. TCRdb reprocessing: public reads trimmed at Q25 with fastp, clones called with MiXCR, in-frame beta chains kept. Records with the same CDR3 protein are collapsed into one entry carrying the most frequent genes and DNA. The sample contains approximately 200,000 distinct CDR3 sequences, about four fifths of them found a single time. 2% to 2.5% of the sample lies in the top ten. Sequenced material: naive CD4+ and CD8+ T cells sorted from blood, pooled from several donors. According to the study, the label for this sample's cell subset or site signals: FACS-sorted naive CD4+ (CD45RO-CD45RA+) and naive CD8+ (CD45RA+CD27bright) T cells. These receptors originate from a pool of human donors in good health; the sample pools cells from several healthy donors.

A few counts support this clonotype. The V and J genes are TRBV19 and TRBJ2-1; the D is unclear. Trimming took off 3 bases at V and 4 bases at J, with 7 bases between the two ends. CDR1 is LNHDA and CDR2 is SQIVND in the germline V gene (reference sequence). The CDR3 has 13 residues. This CDR3 is CASSIGQYNEQFF. CDR3 DNA: TGTGCCAGTAGTATCGGGCAGTACAATGAGCAGTTCTTC.

This chain joins TRBV12-3 or TRBV12-4 and TRBJ2-5, with D possibly matching TRBD1 (5 bases). The CDR3 sequence is 16 residues long. Trimming took 2 bases from V and 1 from J, leaving 14 bases between them. The CDR3 sequence: CASSLLDSRGQETQYF. CDR3 DNA: TGTGCCAGCAGTTTACTTGACTCAAGGGGCCAAGAGACCCAGTACTTC.

V and J are TRBV6-5 and TRBJ1-1; no firm D call. Between the trimmed V and J ends, which lost 2 bases and 4 bases, there was a span of 11 bases. CDR3 length: 14 amino acids. In germline, CDR1 is MNHEY, CDR2 SVGAGI. The DNA for the CDR3 is TGTGCCAGCAGTTACGACGCAAGGCCCACTGAAGCTTTCTTT. Translated: CASSYDARPTEAFF.

The rearrangement links TRBV27 to TRBJ1-2, with no clear D. V was clipped by 5 bases and J by 5 bases, with 18 bases between them. The CDR3 contains 15 residues. The germline V gene has CDR1 MNHEY and CDR2 SMNVEV (reference sequence). The CDR3 sequence: CASSPTAIAPYGYTF. The CDR3, as DNA: TGTGCCAGCAGTCCAACCGCCATCGCGCCATATGGCTACACCTTC.

Concerning this clonotype itself: One junction end disagrees with the germline gene, perhaps due to a read error. This rearrangement joins TRBV19 to TRBJ2-3; a weak D match, TRBD1 (6 bases). There are 16 residues in the CDR3. CDR1 LNHDA and CDR2 SQIVND come from the germline V gene (reference sequence). CDR3 amino acids: CASSIEARGVTDTQYF. CDR3 nucleotides: TGTGCCAGCAGTATTGAGGCCAGGGGAGTGACAGATACGCAGTATTTT.

The V gene is TRBV6-5, the J gene TRBJ1-1; D possibly corresponds to TRBD1 (6 bases). The CDR3 length is 14 residues. The germline gives CDR1 MNHEY, CDR2 SVGAGI. Trimming pared 2 bases from V and 2 bases from J, leaving 9 bases between. CDR3 in amino acids: CASSYVGHNTEAFF. CDR3 sequence (DNA): TGTGCCAGCAGTTACGTGGGACATAACACTGAAGCTTTCTTT.

CDR3 protein: CSALGTDDQPQHF. DNA for the CDR3: TGCAGCGCCCTTGGGACAGATGATCAGCCCCAGCATTTT. This chain connects TRBV29-1 to TRBJ1-5; 7 bases map to TRBD1. J was trimmed by 5 bases and V by 7 bases; bases with no gene match: 8. The CDR3 covers 13 residues. Germline V CDR1 and CDR2: SQVTM, ANQGSEA.

The chain uses TRBV29-1 and TRBJ2-5, with no clear D. Trimming shortened V by 4 bases and J by 2 bases, and 14 bases separated the two germline ends. This CDR3 has 14 amino acids. Germline CDR1 reads SQVTM; CDR2 reads ANQGSEA. CDR3 amino acids: CSVARTVLQETQYF. CDR3 in DNA: TGCAGCGTTGCCCGAACAGTCTTACAAGAGACCCAGTACTTC.

The gene calls are TRBV19 and TRBJ1-2; TRBD1 is a possible D gene (5 bases). The CDR3 length is 15 residues. CDR1 and CDR2 from the germline V gene are LNHDA and SQIVND (reference sequence). V lost 8 bases and J lost 8, with 24 bases in between. The CDR3 is CASAVGTLDLGGYTF. The CDR3 DNA reads TGTGCCAGTGCGGTAGGGACTCTCGATCTGGGAGGCTACACCTTC.

The J gene is TRBJ1-1, the V gene TRBV29-1, with D perhaps matching TRBD1 (5 bases). CDR1 SQVTM and CDR2 ANQGSEA come from the germline V gene. V lost 5 bases, J lost 1 base, and 8 bases lay in between. The CDR3 is 12 amino acids. The CDR3 DNA follows: TGCAGCGTTACTACAGGGAACACTGAAGCTTTCTTT. Amino acid sequence: CSVTTGNTEAFF. Based on the CDR3 plus reference TRBV29-1 and TRBJ1-1, the full variable domain is SAVISQKPSRDICQRGTSLTIQCQVDSQVTMMFWYRQQPGQSLTLIATANQGSEATYESGFVIDKFPISRPNLTFSTLTVSNMSPEDSSIYLCSVTTGNTEAFFGQGTRLTVV.

The CDR3 reads CASSARDYGYTF. CDR3 in DNA: TGTGCCAGCAGTGCCCGGGACTATGGCTACACCTTC. The V call is TRBV6-1, the J call TRBJ1-2; D unresolved. Trimming removed 4 bases at V and 3 bases at J, with 6 bases between. Germline V CDR1 and CDR2: MNHNS, SASEGT. CDR3 length equals 12 residues.

This clonotype is a singleton in its sample. The genes are TRBV20-1 and TRBJ2-3; 10 bases line up with TRBD2. V lost 3 bases and J lost 2; bases outside the gene matches: 11. Germline CDR1 DFQATT, CDR2 SNEGSKA (reference sequence). This CDR3 is built from 17 residues. Here the CDR3 reads CSASVLAGATHTDTQYF. As DNA, the CDR3 is TGCAGTGCTAGTGTGCTAGCGGGGGCGACACACACAGATACGCAGTATTTT.

The V and J genes are TRBV5-6 and TRBJ2-3; 7 positions agree with TRBD2. J was trimmed by 5 bases and V by 0 bases; bases with no gene match: 6. Germline CDR1 and CDR2: SGHDT and YYEEEE. This CDR3 has 15 amino acids. The CDR3 protein is CASSLERGVEDTQYF. CDR3 sequence (DNA): TGTGCCAGCAGCTTGGAGCGGGGAGTGGAAGATACGCAGTATTTT.

This chain connects TRBV19 to TRBJ2-3; TRBD2 agrees at 7 bases. CDR1 is LNHDA and CDR2 is SQIVND in the germline V gene (reference sequence). The CDR3 length is 14 residues. Trimming took 9 bases from V and 2 from J; bases not matched to a gene: 8. This CDR3 is CASSTSGVTDTQYF. DNA for the CDR3: TGTGCCAGCTCAACCAGCGGGGTCACAGATACGCAGTATTTT.

V usage is TRBV6-5 and J usage is TRBJ2-5, with TRBD2 as a possible D gene (6 bases). The CDR3 covers 12 residues. Germline CDR1 reads MNHEY; CDR2 reads SVGAGI. The V and J ends lost 8 bases and 2 bases respectively, with 9 bases between them. Written as DNA, the CDR3 is TGTGCCAGCGGGGGGTTTCAAGAGACCCAGTACTTC. Protein sequence: CASGGFQETQYF.

This clonotype was seen only a few times. The chain couples TRBV30 to TRBJ2-1, with 8 nucleotides matching TRBD1. CDR3 length: 14 amino acids. Germline loops: CDR1 GTSNPN, CDR2 SVGIG (reference sequence). J lost 8 bases, V lost 2 bases, and 8 bases had no gene match. CDR3 sequence (DNA): TGTGCCTGGAGTAGTGGGACAGGCCTCGATGAGCAGTTCTTC. Protein: CAWSSGTGLDEQFF. The full variable domain, with the rest looked up from reference TRBV30 and TRBJ2-1, is SQTIHQWPATLVQPVGSPLSLECTVEGTSNPNLYWYRQAAGRGLQLLFYSVGIGQISSEVPQNLSASRPQDRQFILSSKKLLLSDSGFYLCAWSSGTGLDEQFFGPGTRLTVL.

This sequence joins TRBV27 and TRBJ1-5, with unresolved D. V shed 3 bases and J shed 7 bases, with 10 bases lying between them. CDR3 length equals 13 residues. In germline, CDR1 is MNHEY, CDR2 SMNVEV (reference sequence). The CDR3 region has the DNA TGTGCCAGCAGTTTGAACCGGGTACAGCCCCAGCATTTT. This encodes CASSLNRVQPQHF.

A remark on this clonotype: Germline and junction disagree at one end, which may indicate a read error. The chain couples TRBV30 to TRBJ2-1, with 10 bases identical to TRBD1. Looked up from germline, CDR1 is GTSNPN and CDR2 is SVGIG (reference sequence). The CDR3 totals 16 residues. CDR3 in amino acids: CAWSRGWTGGYNEQFF. The CDR3, as DNA: TGCGCCTGGAGTAGGGGTTGGACAGGGGGCTACAATGAGCAGTTCTTC.

This clonotype was observed a few times. V is TRBV6-6 and J is TRBJ2-7, with 7 bases lining up with TRBD1. CDR3 length: 15 residues. The V gene's germline CDR1 is MNHNY and CDR2 SVGAGI (reference sequence). V trimming: 4 bases; J trimming: 3 bases; junction bases outside the gene matches: 9. CDR3 protein: CASSSSRDRHYEQYF. DNA of the CDR3: TGTGCCAGCAGTTCATCCCGGGACAGACACTACGAGCAGTACTTC.

This clonotype is a singleton in its sample. This chain connects TRBV11-2 to TRBJ1-5, with 8 bases matching TRBD1. V lost 3 bases, J lost 8 bases, and 12 bases stayed unmatched. CDR3 length equals 16 residues. The germline V gene has CDR1 SGHAT and CDR2 FQNNGV. As DNA, the CDR3 is TGTGCCAGCAGCTTTCCAAGGCAGGGGGCGAGTGAGCCCCAGCATTTT. Encoded protein: CASSFPRQGASEPQHF.

The chain recombines TRBV5-1 with TRBJ1-5; 11 nucleotides match TRBD1. The V gene's germline CDR1 is SGHRS and CDR2 YFSETQ. V was pared by 4 bases and J by 4 bases, with 4 bases of the junction left unmatched. The length of the CDR3 is 15 residues. CDR3 region: CASSRTGGGNQPQHF. CDR3 DNA: TGCGCCAGCAGCAGGACAGGGGGCGGTAATCAGCCCCAGCATTTT.

The rearrangement joins TRBV12-3 or TRBV12-4 to TRBJ2-5; 8 bases are shared with TRBD1. The V gene end was trimmed by 6 bases and the J gene end by 2 bases; junction bases not matched to a gene: 11. The CDR3 extends over 16 amino acids. The CDR3 spells CASSLGDRSPQETQYF. As DNA, the CDR3 is TGTGCCAGCAGCCTTGGGGACAGGAGTCCTCAAGAGACCCAGTACTTC.

This clonotype was counted only a few times. The chain combines TRBV6-5 with TRBJ1-1, with 10 nucleotides matching TRBD1. Germline-derived CDR1 and CDR2 are MNHEY and SVGAGI. The CDR3 is 13 amino acids. Germline trimming cut 6 bases from V and 4 bases from J; bases unmatched to any gene: 2. The CDR3 spells CASRRTGGTEAFF. DNA for the CDR3: TGTGCCAGCAGGAGGACAGGGGGCACTGAAGCTTTCTTT.

This clonotype was detected only a few times. The chain has TRBV29-1 and TRBJ1-5; D not certain. This CDR3 is built from 13 residues. Germline loops: CDR1 SQVTM, CDR2 ANQGSEA. With 5 bases removed from V and 7 bases from J, the gap between germline ends came to 15 bases. Written as DNA, the CDR3 is TGCAGCGTTTGCGAGGGATTAGAACAGCCCCAGCATTTT. Translation gives CSVCEGLEQPQHF. The entire variable domain, with the rest obtained from reference TRBV29-1 and TRBJ1-5, is as follows: SAVISQKPSRDICQRGTSLTIQCQVDSQVTMMFWYRQQPGQSLTLIATANQGSEATYESGFVIDKFPISRPNLTFSTLTVSNMSPEDSSIYLCSVCEGLEQPQHFGDGTRLSIL.

The rearrangement uses TRBV6-5 and TRBJ2-7; D might be TRBD2 (5 bases). The CDR3 is made up of 15 amino acids. Trimming took 2 bases from V and 6 from J, leaving 17 bases between them. Germline lookup yields CDR1 MNHEY and CDR2 SVGAGI. The CDR3 here is CASSYGPTTEGEQYF. The CDR3 region has the DNA TGTGCCAGCAGTTACGGGCCCACTACAGAGGGCGAGCAGTACTTC.

This chain joins TRBV12-3 or TRBV12-4 and TRBJ1-2, with 7 bases fitting TRBD1. The CDR3 is made up of 15 amino acids. V dropped 3 bases and J dropped 3; count of bases not matched to a gene: 7. The CDR3: CASSFGGRGDYGYTF. The CDR3 nucleotides are TGTGCCAGCAGTTTTGGTGGCAGGGGGGACTATGGCTACACCTTC.

This clonotype was found a few times. The chain links TRBV27 to TRBJ2-7; D may be TRBD2 (6 bases). The CDR3 covers 11 residues. The germline V and J ends were trimmed by 4 bases and 6 bases, with 7 bases remaining between them. Germline V CDR1 and CDR2: MNHEY, SMNVEV (reference sequence). CDR3 amino acids: CASSSGGEQYF. The CDR3 bases are TGTGCCAGCAGTTCCGGGGGCGAGCAGTACTTC.